This TCR beta chain was sequenced for a study of T-cell reconstitution after alpha-beta-depleted transplantation in children. The germline V and J ends were trimmed by 4 bases and 9 bases, with 13 bases remaining between them. This CDR3 spans 12 amino acids. The germline gives CDR1 SGHTA, CDR2 FQGNSA. It was with unique molecular identifiers that the TCRbeta library was prepared. TCRdb re-derived calls from the PCR reads in MiXCR, one entry per CDR3 protein. The sample holds over 550,000 distinct CDR3 sequences, over 9.5% seen once. Specimen: PBMCs from the stem cell graft donor, collected from the stem cell graft. J is TRBJ2-7 and V is TRBV7-2; no reliable D call. The receptor was derived from a human donor who donated a stem cell graft to a child with acute myeloid leukemia. CDR3 loop: CASSSSIVGQYF. In DNA form, the CDR3 reads TGTGCCAGCAGCTCTAGTATCGTGGGGCAGTACTTC.